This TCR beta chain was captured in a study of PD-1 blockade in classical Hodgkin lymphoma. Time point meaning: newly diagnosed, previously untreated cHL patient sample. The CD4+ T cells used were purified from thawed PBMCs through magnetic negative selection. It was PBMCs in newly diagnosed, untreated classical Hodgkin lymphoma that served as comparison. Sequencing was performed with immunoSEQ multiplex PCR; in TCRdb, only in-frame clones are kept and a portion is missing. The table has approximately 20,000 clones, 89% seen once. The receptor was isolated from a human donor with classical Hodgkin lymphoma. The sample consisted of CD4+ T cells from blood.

The CDR3 bases are TGTGCCAGCAGCTTAAACAGGGCCTCTCCCGAGCAGTACTTC. Residues: CASSLNRASPEQYF. The chain has TRBV7-2 and TRBJ2-7, with D possibly matching TRBD1 (6 bases). Germline-derived CDR1 and CDR2 are SGHTA and FQGNSA. Trimming left V 2 bases short and J 6 bases short, with 14 bases between. The CDR3 runs to 14 residues.